This T cell receptor beta chain was captured by sequencing in a study of T-cell reconstitution after alpha-beta-depleted transplantation in children. Study-wide results and caveats: Where alpha-beta T cells came from about two months after transplant was reportedly several hundred expanded graft clones. T-cell counts and diversity were attributed mostly to newly produced T cells one year after transplant. Recipient T cells and thymic progenitors that survived gave rise to the high TCRbeta diversity observed at day 60 in some patients.

Unique molecular identifiers were incorporated when the TCRbeta library was constructed. TCRdb used MiXCR to reprocess the PCR reads, holding one entry per CDR3 protein. There are around 300,000 distinct CDR3 sequences in the sample; 7.5% to 9% occur only once, and about 9.1% lies in the top ten. In its sample, this clonotype was seen a few times. The antigen is unknown. Per the germline V gene, CDR1 is MNHEY and CDR2 is SVGEGT. This CDR3 contains 15 residues. Trimming shortened V by 0 bases and J by 4 bases, and 11 bases separated the two germline ends. Sequenced material: peripheral blood, taken 360 days after TCRalphabeta/CD19-depleted stem cell transplant. The receptor comes from a female patient aged 2-15 years who had a stem cell transplant for Fanconi anemia, so the T cells may come from the graft donor. The chain links TRBV6-2 or TRBV6-3 to TRBJ2-3; D uncertain. The CDR3 coding sequence is TGTGCCAGCAGTTACTCTGCATGGCTCCCAGATACGCAGTATTTT. Its translation: CASSYSAWLPDTQYF.